The present TCR beta chain was sequenced within a study of Ad26.COV2.S vaccination and SARS-CoV-2 variants. As for the study in general: Administration of Ad26.COV2.S was intramuscular, either once or twice 56 days apart. Study findings and constraints: Breadth of non-spike TCRs did not differ between vaccinees and placebo recipients.

To note about this clone: Its antigen is as yet unknown.

Treatment denoted: 15 to 20 received Ad26.COV2.S at low or high dose, single or two shots; about 5 received placebo; per-sample allocation not given. After the first vaccine or placebo injection, samples were drawn on day 63. Based in Boston, the donor was an adult of 18-55 years. Built on an Ad26 vector, the vaccine expressed Wuhan-strain SARS-CoV-2 spike. This table comes from immunoSEQ multiplex PCR, and its TCRdb copy is limited to in-frame clones, with some not included. The sample comprises fewer than 500,000 clones, 90% of which are singletons, and more than 9% rests with the top ten. V was cut by 1 base and J by 4 bases, with 21 bases left in between. In germline, CDR1 is SGHDT, CDR2 YYEEEE. The CDR3 is made up of 17 amino acids.

The clonotype comes from a person between 18 and 60 years old who received the Ad26.COV2.S COVID-19 vaccine or a placebo. The rearrangement uses TRBV5-6 and TRBJ2-7, with D maybe TRBD1 (6 bases). The specimen comprised peripheral blood, sampled in a trial of Ad26.COV2.S vaccine versus placebo. CDR3 nucleotides: TGTGCCAGCAGCTTGAAAACAGGGACCCGAATGTGGTACGAGCAGTACTTC. Its protein product is CASSLKTGTRMWYEQYF.